Shown below are 12 T cell receptor beta chains from a single sample sequenced in a study of cytomegalovirus exposure and HLA in healthy donors. Primers: 60 Vbeta forward and 13 Jbeta reverse. Only in-frame clones appear in the TCRdb table, and some are missing; sequencing was by immunoSEQ multiplex PCR. Of tens of thousands of clones in the sample, around 80% were seen once. The specimen was PBMCs. These receptors all stem from a middle-aged man in good health and CMV-seronegative.

This clone has only one observation. The chain combines TRBV10-2 with TRBJ1-2; 7 nucleotides agree with TRBD1. With 7 bases clipped from V and 5 bases from J, the junction kept 7 bases outside the gene matches. Germline CDR1 reads WSHSY; CDR2 reads SAAADI. The length of the CDR3 is 13 residues. The CDR3 DNA follows: TGCGCCAGCATTTCGGACAGGTCGTATGGCTACACCTTC. Its translation: CASISDRSYGYTF.

This chain links TRBV15 with TRBJ2-7, with 8 positions matching TRBD2. Germline CDR1 and CDR2: LNHNV and YYDKDF (reference sequence). CDR3 size: 15 residues. V shed 0 bases, J shed 3 bases, and the junction held 4 bases outside the gene matches. CDR3 in amino acids: CATSRDRSGSYEQYF. The CDR3 coding sequence is TGTGCCACCAGCAGAGATCGAAGCGGGAGCTACGAGCAGTACTTC.

The chain has TRBV15 and TRBJ2-6, with D unresolved. Germline CDR1 reads LNHNV; CDR2 reads YYDKDF (reference sequence). The CDR3 consists of 17 residues. V dropped 0 bases and J dropped 0 bases, with 9 bases sitting between them. The CDR3 DNA is TGTGCCACCAGCAGAGACCTTGGTAGCTCTGGGGCCAACGTCCTGACTTTC. This gives the protein CATSRDLGSSGANVLTF. Supplemented by reference TRBV15 and TRBJ2-6, the full variable domain reads DAMVIQNPRYQVTQFGKPVTLSCSQTLNHNVMYWYQQKSSQAPKLLFHYYDKDFNNEADTPDNFQSRRPNTSFCFLDIRSPGLGDTAMYLCATSRDLGSSGANVLTFGAGSRLTVL.

The V call is TRBV15, the J call TRBJ1-1; the match to TRBD1 covers 12 bases. Trimming removed 5 bases from V and 4 bases from J; junction bases left unmatched: 5. From germline, CDR1 is LNHNV and CDR2 YYDKDF (reference sequence). The CDR3 extends over 15 amino acids. The DNA for the CDR3 is TGTGCCACCAGCTTCGGGACAGGGGGCGGCACTGAAGCTTTCTTT. Residues: CATSFGTGGGTEAFF.

The gene calls are TRBV6-5 and TRBJ1-1; D might be TRBD1 (5 bases). The CDR3 consists of 14 residues. The V and J ends lost 7 bases and 1 base respectively, with 13 bases between them. In germline, CDR1 is MNHEY, CDR2 SVGAGI. CDR3 DNA: TGTGCCAGCAACCCGGCCAGGGCGAACACTGAAGCTTTCTTT. Protein: CASNPARANTEAFF.

The chain has TRBV27 and TRBJ2-7; 8 bases fit TRBD1. Trimming at V came to 7 bases and at J to 3 bases, leaving 2 bases not matched to a gene. The CDR3 runs to 12 residues. Germline-derived CDR1 and CDR2 are MNHEY and SMNVEV (reference sequence). The CDR3 region is CASIGQGYEQYF. The CDR3, as DNA: TGTGCCAGCATAGGACAGGGCTACGAGCAGTACTTC.

This clone was picked up one time. J is TRBJ2-7 and V is TRBV5-5, with D possibly TRBD1 on 7 matching bases. The CDR3 extends over 13 amino acids. Germline V lookup: CDR1 SGHKS, CDR2 YYEKEE (reference sequence). Trimming left V 4 bases short and J 6 bases short, with 14 bases between. The CDR3, as DNA: TGTGCCAGCAGCGATTCAGGGGGGCGCGAGCAGTACTTC. Translation gives CASSDSGGREQYF. The variable domain in full, with the rest retrieved from reference TRBV5-5 and TRBJ2-7, is DAGVTQSPTHLIKTRGQQVTLRCSPISGHKSVSWYQQVLGQGPQFIFQYYEKEERGRGNFPDRFSARQFPNYSSELNVNALLLGDSALYLCASSDSGGREQYFGPGTRLTVT.

This clone has a single count. This chain joins TRBV28 and TRBJ1-1, with 8 positions matching TRBD1. The germline V gene has CDR1 MDHEN and CDR2 SYDVKM. After removal of 0 bases from V and 5 bases from J, the junction contained 5 bases not matched to a gene. The CDR3 extends over 15 amino acids. The CDR3 DNA is TGTGCCAGCAGTTTATGGCGAACAGGGGGGACTGAAGCTTTCTTT. Its translation is CASSLWRTGGTEAFF.

The chain uses TRBV6-4 and TRBJ1-1; D is undetermined. The CDR3 has 13 amino acids. Trimming cost V 4 bases and J 3 bases, with 9 bases left between them. The germline V gene encodes CDR1 MRHNA and CDR2 SNTAGT. The CDR3 protein is CASSVRLDTEAFF. CDR3 DNA: TGTGCCAGCAGTGTCCGATTAGACACTGAAGCTTTCTTT.

The chain is built from TRBV19 and TRBJ1-2; 7 bases map to TRBD1. Germline-derived CDR1 and CDR2 are LNHDA and SQIVND (reference sequence). CDR3 size: 14 residues. Unmatched junction bases numbered 4, after V lost 3 bases and J lost 3 bases. As DNA, the CDR3 is TGTGCCAGTAGTATTGCCAGGGGGGACTATGGCTACACCTTC. Translating it yields CASSIARGDYGYTF.

The V gene is TRBV9, the J gene TRBJ1-6, with 7 bases aligning to TRBD1. This CDR3 contains 15 residues. V trimming: 1 base; J trimming: 12 bases; junction bases outside the gene matches: 10. Germline CDR1 SGDLS, CDR2 YYNGEE. The CDR3: CASSVSWTGHQPLHF. The DNA of the CDR3 is TGTGCCAGCAGCGTATCCTGGACAGGCCATCAACCCCTCCACTTT.

The chain is built from TRBV28 and TRBJ1-2, with 8 bases lining up with TRBD1. J was trimmed by 8 bases and V by 3 bases; bases with no gene match: 2. The CDR3 loop spans 12 amino acids. Germline V lookup: CDR1 MDHEN, CDR2 SYDVKM. The CDR3 is CASSLDRVGYTF. CDR3 sequence (DNA): TGTGCCAGCAGTTTGGACAGGGTGGGCTACACCTTC.